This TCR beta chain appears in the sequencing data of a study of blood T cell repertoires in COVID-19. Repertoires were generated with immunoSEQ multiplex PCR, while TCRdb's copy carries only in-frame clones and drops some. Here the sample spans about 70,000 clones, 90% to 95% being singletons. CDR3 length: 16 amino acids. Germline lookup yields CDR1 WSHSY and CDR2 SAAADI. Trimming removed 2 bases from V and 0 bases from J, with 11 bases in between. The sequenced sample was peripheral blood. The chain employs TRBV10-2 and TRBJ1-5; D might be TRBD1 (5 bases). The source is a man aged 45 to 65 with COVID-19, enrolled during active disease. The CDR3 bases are TGCGCCAGCAGTGAGAATCAGGGTTATAGCAATCAGCCCCAGCATTTT. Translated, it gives CASSENQGYSNQPQHF.